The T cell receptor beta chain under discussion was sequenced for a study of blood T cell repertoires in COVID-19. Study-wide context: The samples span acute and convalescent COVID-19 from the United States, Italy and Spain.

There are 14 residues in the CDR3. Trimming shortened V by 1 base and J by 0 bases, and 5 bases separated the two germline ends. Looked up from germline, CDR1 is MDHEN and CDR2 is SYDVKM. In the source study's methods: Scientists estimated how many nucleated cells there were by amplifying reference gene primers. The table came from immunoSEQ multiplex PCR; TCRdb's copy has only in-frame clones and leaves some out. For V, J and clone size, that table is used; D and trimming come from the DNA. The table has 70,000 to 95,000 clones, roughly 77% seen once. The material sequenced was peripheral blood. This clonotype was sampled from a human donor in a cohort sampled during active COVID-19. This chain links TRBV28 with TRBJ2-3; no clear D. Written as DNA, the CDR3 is TGTGCCAGCAGTTTATCACAGAGCACAGATACGCAGTATTTT. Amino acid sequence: CASSLSQSTDTQYF.